This TCR beta chain was sequenced during a study of T cell responses to AZD1222 COVID-19 vaccine. Study-wide results and caveats: Spike was spanned by vaccine-associated CD4 TCRs, which were dominant at 160-218 and 743-854.

About this clone: Its specificity is unknown.

Assay used: immunoSEQ multiplex PCR; TCRdb lists only in-frame clones, some missing. The sample holds more than 110,000 clones, around nine tenths seen once. The length of the CDR3 is 15 residues. Trimming at V came to 1 base and at J to 7 bases, leaving 4 bases not matched to a gene. The germline V gene encodes CDR1 LGHDT and CDR2 YNNKEL (reference sequence). The material was peripheral blood, obtained on day 0 of AZD1222 vaccination. The source is an adult in good health. The genes are TRBV3-1 (or the pseudogene TRBV3-2) and TRBJ1-6; 7 bases align to TRBD1. The CDR3 is CASSQGQGPNSPLHF. The CDR3 DNA sequence: TGTGCCAGCAGCCAAGGACAGGGACCAAATTCACCCCTCCACTTT.